The T cell receptor beta chain described here comes from a study of blood T cells in healthy people across ages. For the second PCR, which ran for 7 to 11 cycles, a sample-barcoded 5' primer and a J-beta primer mix were used. Every sample gave at least 2.5 million paired-end reads containing CDR3. MiXCR, run by TCRdb on the 5' RACE reads, gives a single entry per CDR3 protein. The sample gives about 900,000 distinct CDR3 sequences, about 62% of which show up once; 25% to 30% is in the top ten. Comment on this clonotype: No antigen is known for it.

Donors were systemically healthy Caucasian individuals from Russia aged roughly 6 to 100 years. Study-level points and caveats: More naive CD4+ cells and higher diversity marked long-lived donors relative to aged donors. A strong correlation between TCR beta diversity and naive T cell percentage was seen.

Germline V gives CDR1 PRHDT, CDR2 FYEKMQ (reference sequence). V lost 5 bases and J lost 5, with 16 bases in between. CDR3 length equals 15 residues. This TCR was recovered from a man under 40 in good health. Sequenced input: blood. The gene calls are TRBV13 and TRBJ2-1; the D call may be TRBD1 or TRBD2 (7 bases each). This CDR3 is CASSPGGAPDNEQFF. In DNA, the CDR3 is TGTGCCAGCAGCCCAGGGGGGGCCCCTGACAATGAGCAGTTCTTC. The whole variable domain, remainder taken from reference TRBV13 and TRBJ2-1, is AAGVIQSPRHLIKEKRETATLKCYPIPRHDTVYWYQQGPGQDPQFLISFYEKMQSDKGSIPDRFSAQQFSDYHSELNMSSLELGDSALYFCASSPGGAPDNEQFFGPGTRLTVL.